This T cell receptor beta chain was recovered during a study of human T cells and chemical hapten exposure. Study-wide points: While controls formed fewer of them, expanded TCRs formed significantly more large CDR3 similarity clusters.

The V and J ends lost 2 bases and 2 bases respectively, with 10 bases between them. The CDR3 loop spans 15 amino acids. CDR1 and CDR2 from the germline V gene are KGHSH and LQKENI. About this clonotype itself: The target antigen is unknown.

Using its own MiXCR run on the RACE reads, TCRdb lists one record per CDR3 protein. The sample shows 180,000 or so distinct CDR3 sequences, roughly a quarter of them seen only once. Time point indicated: patch test 3, about 24 weeks after DPC sensitization. Specified treatment: therapeutic diphenylcyclopropenone sensitization with weekly scalp DPC. V is TRBV18 and J is TRBJ1-3, with D uncertain. The input for sequencing was whole blood, taken in connection with sensitization to the hapten diphenylcyclopropenone (DPC). This clonotype was obtained from a middle-aged woman with alopecia areata. Some clones in this sample may be carry-over from other donors' samples. The CDR3 DNA follows: TGTGCCAGCTCACCATCGGGGAGAACTGGAAACACCATATATTTT. This sequence encodes CASSPSGRTGNTIYF.